One T cell receptor beta chain is described in this entry. The entry originates in a study of blood T cell repertoires in COVID-19. The table came from immunoSEQ multiplex PCR; TCRdb's copy has only in-frame clones and leaves some out. The sample lists approximately 240,000 clones; approximately 86% were seen once. The CDR3 is 18 residues long. J lost 9 bases, V lost 0 bases, and 15 bases had no gene match. Per germline, CDR1 MGHRA and CDR2 YSYEKL. The chain joins TRBV4-1 to TRBJ2-1, with 9 positions matching TRBD2. The sequenced sample was peripheral blood. The TCR was taken from a woman in her 30s with COVID-19, enrolled during active disease. This CDR3 reads CASSQEGILLREGLEQFF. CDR3 sequence (DNA): TGCGCCAGCAGCCAAGAAGGGATTTTACTGCGGGAGGGCCTTGAGCAGTTCTTC.